This entry lists 23 T cell receptor beta chains sequenced from one sample in a study of blood T cells in healthy people across ages. A second about 7 to 12 cycle PCR used barcoded and J-beta primers. Via MiXCR, TCRdb re-called the 5' RACE reads, giving one row per CDR3 protein. This sample carries around 1,500,000 distinct CDR3 sequences, approximately 28% of them seen once, and the ten largest clones take roughly 8%. Sequences were obtained from blood. The receptors were sampled from a woman in her thirties in good health.

This clonotype showed up many times. This sequence joins TRBV4-2 and TRBJ2-5, with 14 bases identical to TRBD2. The trim removed 1 base at V and 2 bases at J, leaving 3 bases unmatched. Germline V CDR1 and CDR2: LGHNA, YNFKEQ. CDR3 length: 17 residues. As DNA, the CDR3 is TGTGCCAGCAGCCAAGTTGGGACTAGCGGGGGTCAAGAGACCCAGTACTTC. Residues: CASSQVGTSGGQETQYF.

This chain links TRBV6-5 with TRBJ2-1, with D possibly TRBD2 on 6 matching bases. The germline CDR1 and CDR2 sequences are MNHEY and SVGAGI. Between the trimmed V and J ends, which lost 5 bases and 2 bases, there was a span of 13 bases. This CDR3 comprises 15 residues. The CDR3 DNA is TGTGCCAGCAGTCATAAGCGGAGGGCCTACAATGAGCAGTTCTTC. It is translated as CASSHKRRAYNEQFF.

Comments on this clonotype: A much larger clone sits a single nucleotide away, making a read error possible. The chain links TRBV29-1 to TRBJ2-7, with no clear D. The length of the CDR3 is 15 residues. Germline CDR1 is SQVTM and CDR2 is ANQGSEA. Written as DNA, the CDR3 is TGCGGCGTTGAATTTCCAGCCCGTGGGACCTACGAGCAGTACTTC. It encodes CGVEFPARGTYEQYF.

This clonotype appeared a few times. The chain couples TRBV3-1 to TRBJ1-6; the D gene is possibly TRBD1 (5 bases). Trimming pared 4 bases from V and 7 bases from J, leaving 11 bases between. CDR1 is LGHDT and CDR2 is YNNKEL in the germline V gene (reference sequence). This CDR3 spans 14 amino acids. The CDR3: CASSRGTENSPLHF. In DNA form, the CDR3 reads TGTGCCAGCAGCCGTGGGACGGAGAATTCACCCCTCCACTTT. Drawing the rest from reference TRBV3-1 and TRBJ1-6, the complete variable domain is DTAVSQTPKYLVTQMGNDKSIKCEQNLGHDTMYWYKQDSKKFLKIMFSYNNKELIINETVPNRFSPKSPDKAHLNLHINSLELGDSAVYFCASSRGTENSPLHFGNGTRLTVT.

This chain uses TRBV6-5 with TRBJ2-1; D gene uncertain. Gene TRBJ2-7 matches the end of the DNA better, so the J call may be wrong. CDR3 length equals 13 residues. CDR1 MNHEY and CDR2 SVGAGI come from the germline V gene. CDR3 region: CASSYTTAYEQYF. CDR3 bases: TGTGCCAGCAGTTACACTACCGCCTACGAGCAGTACTTC.

J is TRBJ1-1 and V is TRBV10-1; D gene uncertain. Trimming took off 2 bases at V and 6 bases at J, with 25 bases between the two ends. Germline CDR1 and CDR2: WNHNN and SYGVQD (reference sequence). The CDR3 covers 18 residues. As DNA, the CDR3 is TGCGCCAGCAGTGAGGCGGTGCAGGCCCAGCCTCGCGGGGCTGAAGCTTTCTTT. This encodes CASSEAVQAQPRGAEAFF.

The DNA for the CDR3 is TGCGCCAGCAGCTTGCCGGGGGGCTACGCCAATGAGCAGTTCTTC. This codes for CASSLPGGYANEQFF. The rearrangement links TRBV5-1 to TRBJ2-1; a possible D gene is TRBD2 (7 bases). The CDR3 consists of 15 residues. The germline gives CDR1 SGHRS, CDR2 YFSETQ. Between the trimmed V and J ends, which lost 1 base and 6 bases, there was a span of 14 bases.

The CDR3 coding sequence is TGTGCCAGCAGTTTGGAAGGGTGGGGGGTCACCGGGGAGCTGTTTTTT. Its translation is CASSLEGWGVTGELFF. This chain joins TRBV12-3 or TRBV12-4 and TRBJ2-2, with D maybe TRBD2 (6 bases). Trimming took 3 bases from V and 4 from J, leaving 15 bases between them. The CDR3 contains 16 residues.

The chain uses TRBV24-1 and TRBJ2-3, with 7 bases aligning to TRBD2. Germline CDR1 reads KGHDR; CDR2 reads SFDVKD. The trim removed 5 bases at V and 0 bases at J, leaving 4 bases unmatched. CDR3 length: 15 residues. CDR3 bases: TGTGCCACCAGTGGAAGCGGGGCTAGCACAGATACGCAGTATTTT. Translating it yields CATSGSGASTDTQYF.

This clonotype was recorded at least ten times. The V gene is TRBV10-3, the J gene TRBJ2-7; a weak D match, TRBD1 (6 bases). The V gene's germline CDR1 is ENHRY and CDR2 SYGVKD. CDR3 length: 15 residues. The V end lost 0 bases, the J end lost 6 bases, and 15 bases lay between the germline ends. As DNA, the CDR3 is TGTGCCATCAGTGAGTCAGCAGGGGAGTTCTCCGAGCAGTACTTC. This codes for CAISESAGEFSEQYF.

Ten or more counts support this clonotype. The V gene is TRBV15, the J gene TRBJ2-5, with TRBD2 identical over 15 bases. With V trimmed by 3 bases and J by 4 bases, 9 bases remained unmatched. The germline CDR1 and CDR2 sequences are LNHNV and YYDKDF (reference sequence). CDR3 length: 18 amino acids. CDR3 nucleotides: TGTGCCACCAGCAGGGGCCCGGGACTAGCGGGAGGTGGAGAGACCCAGTACTTC. It yields the protein CATSRGPGLAGGGETQYF. Full variable domain (remainder filled in from reference TRBV15 and TRBJ2-5): DAMVIQNPRYQVTQFGKPVTLSCSQTLNHNVMYWYQQKSSQAPKLLFHYYDKDFNNEADTPDNFQSRRPNTSFCFLDIRSPGLGDTAMYLCATSRGPGLAGGGETQYFGPGTRLLVL.

The genes are TRBV28 and TRBJ2-1; 14 nucleotides agree with TRBD2. J was trimmed by 9 bases and V by 4 bases; bases with no gene match: 5. The germline V gene has CDR1 MDHEN and CDR2 SYDVKM. This CDR3 region has 15 residues. In nucleotides, the CDR3 is TGTGCCAGCAGTTCGGGACTAGCGGGAGTCATTGAGCAGTTCTTC. This encodes CASSSGLAGVIEQFF.

In this sample, this clonotype turned up many times. The chain couples TRBV5-1 to TRBJ2-7; the D call may be TRBD1 or TRBD2 (5 bases each). Trimming stripped 7 bases from V and 2 bases from J, with 19 bases between. The CDR3 totals 15 residues. CDR1 and CDR2 (germline): SGHRS, YFSETQ. CDR3 protein: CASESGGGFTYEQYF. CDR3 sequence (DNA): TGCGCCAGCGAGTCTGGTGGGGGATTTACCTACGAGCAGTACTTC. The full variable domain, rest sourced from reference TRBV5-1 and TRBJ2-7, is KAGVTQTPRYLIKTRGQQVTLSCSPISGHRSVSWYQQTPGQGLQFLFEYFSETQRNKGNFPGRFSGRQFSNSRSEMNVSTLELGDSALYLCASESGGGFTYEQYFGPGTRLTVT.

The J gene is TRBJ2-1, the V gene TRBV4-3; 8 bases are shared with TRBD2. V trimming: 4 bases; J trimming: 6 bases; junction bases outside the gene matches: 14. CDR1 is LGHNA, CDR2 YSLEER, per germline. The CDR3 is made up of 17 amino acids. This CDR3 is CASSLAVTGLAFNEQFF. DNA of the CDR3: TGCGCCAGCAGCCTGGCTGTTACAGGACTAGCATTCAATGAGCAGTTCTTC.

This clonotype was counted ten times or more. The J gene is TRBJ2-7, the V gene TRBV28, with D possibly being TRBD1 (6 bases). The CDR3 extends over 13 amino acids. The V and J ends lost 5 bases and 0 bases respectively, with 8 bases between them. Germline V CDR1 and CDR2: MDHEN, SYDVKM. This CDR3 is CASSRQVSYEQYF. The CDR3 DNA follows: TGTGCCAGCAGTCGACAGGTCTCCTACGAGCAGTACTTC.

The rearrangement links TRBV12-3 or TRBV12-4 to TRBJ2-5, with TRBD1 identical over 7 bases. J was trimmed by 12 bases and V by 5 bases; bases with no gene match: 12. The CDR3 runs to 13 residues. The CDR3 spells CASSQGVAYEEYF. The CDR3 coding sequence is TGTGCCAGCAGTCAGGGGGTTGCCTACGAGGAGTACTTC.

Here the CDR3 DNA reads TGTGCCAGCAGTGAACGAGGGGACGAGCAGTACTTC. Translation gives CASSERGDEQYF. The chain joins TRBV25-1 to TRBJ2-5, with D possibly being TRBD1 or TRBD2 (5 bases each). The better agreement between TRBJ2-7 and the DNA end casts doubt on the J call. Germline CDR1 MGHDK, CDR2 SYGVNS. The CDR3 runs 12 residues.

At least ten counts were recorded for this clonotype. The chain's CDR3 is CASSPTDSSDPYF. CDR3 coding DNA: TGTGCCAGCAGCCCAACGGACTCGTCAGATCCGTACTTC. This chain connects TRBV14 to TRBJ2-5; tentatively, D is TRBD2 (5 bases). The length of the CDR3 is 13 residues. Germline V gene lookup returns CDR1 SGHDN and CDR2 FVKESK. V gave up 4 bases and J gave up 13 bases, with 19 bases separating them. The full variable domain, in which reference TRBV14 and TRBJ2-5 provide the parts outside the CDR3, is EAGVTQFPSHSVIEKGQTVTLRCDPISGHDNLYWYRRVMGKEIKFLLHFVKESKQDESGMPNNRFLAERTGGTYSTLKVQPAELEDSGVYFCASSPTDSSDPYFGPGTRLLVL.

The table lists this clonotype with a few counts. The rearrangement joins TRBV7-9 to TRBJ2-3, with D possibly matching TRBD1 (5 bases). The V gene's germline CDR1 is SEHNR and CDR2 FQNEAQ (reference sequence). The CDR3 has 15 residues. The germline V and J ends were trimmed by 3 bases and 1 base, with 11 bases remaining between them. The CDR3 spells CASSLSEGGTDTQYF. DNA for the CDR3: TGTGCCAGCAGCTTGTCAGAAGGGGGCACAGATACGCAGTATTTT.

This clonotype was picked up a small number of times. The rearrangement joins TRBV28 to TRBJ2-1; the D gene is possibly TRBD2 (6 bases). V was trimmed by 8 bases and J by 2 bases, leaving 10 bases between them. Germline V gene lookup returns CDR1 MDHEN and CDR2 SYDVKM. The CDR3 consists of 13 residues. Here the CDR3 reads CASLGTPYNEQFF. The CDR3 nucleotides are TGTGCCAGCCTAGGGACTCCCTACAATGAGCAGTTCTTC.

V is TRBV14 and J is TRBJ1-6, with TRBD1 as a possible D gene (5 bases). The V end was cut by 0 bases, the J end by 3 bases, with 15 bases between. From germline, CDR1 is SGHDN and CDR2 FVKESK. This CDR3 has 18 amino acids. The CDR3 DNA follows: TGTGCCAGCAGCCAAGAATTCACCGGGGCCCTCTATAATTCACCCCTCCACTTT. Amino acid sequence: CASSQEFTGALYNSPLHF. Full variable domain (missing parts from reference TRBV14 and TRBJ1-6): EAGVTQFPSHSVIEKGQTVTLRCDPISGHDNLYWYRRVMGKEIKFLLHFVKESKQDESGMPNNRFLAERTGGTYSTLKVQPAELEDSGVYFCASSQEFTGALYNSPLHFGNGTRLTVT.

This clonotype came up a few times. The chain uses TRBV7-2 and TRBJ2-3; D gene uncertain. The CDR3 has 15 amino acids. V was cut by 7 bases and J by 2 bases, with 16 bases left in between. CDR1 and CDR2 (germline): SGHTA, FQGNSA. The CDR3 region has the DNA TGTGCCAGCACCCTATCCTCCGGGTTCACAGATACGCAGTATTTT. Protein: CASTLSSGFTDTQYF.

Concerning this clonotype: This likely comes from a read error, as the CDR3 has no conserved phenylalanine or tryptophan at its end. The chain combines TRBV20-1 with TRBJ2-3, with D unclear. Trimming left V 0 bases short and J 5 bases short, with 18 bases between. The germline V gene has CDR1 DFQATT and CDR2 SNEGSKA (reference sequence). The CDR3 consists of 16 residues. CDR3 DNA sequence: TGCAGTGCTAGAGATTCGCTCGCCTACCCTGGAGATACGCAGTATTTA. Translation: CSARDSLAYPGDTQYL.